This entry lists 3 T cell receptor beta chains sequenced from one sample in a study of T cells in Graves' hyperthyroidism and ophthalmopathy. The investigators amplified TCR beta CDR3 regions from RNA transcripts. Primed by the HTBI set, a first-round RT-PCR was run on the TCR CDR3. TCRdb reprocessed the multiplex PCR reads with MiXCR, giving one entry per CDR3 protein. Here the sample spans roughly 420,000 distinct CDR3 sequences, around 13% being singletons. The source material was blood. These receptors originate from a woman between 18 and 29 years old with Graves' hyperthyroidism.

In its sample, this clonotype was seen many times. The CDR3, as DNA: TGTGCCAGCAGCTTTCCCGGGAGGCCAGATACGCAGTATTTT. The encoded protein is CASSFPGRPDTQYF. V and J are TRBV11-1 and TRBJ2-3, with TRBD2 identical over 7 bases. The CDR3 is made up of 14 amino acids. Germline V gives CDR1 SGHAT, CDR2 FQDESV (reference sequence). V shed 3 bases, J shed 4 bases, and the junction held 4 bases outside the gene matches.

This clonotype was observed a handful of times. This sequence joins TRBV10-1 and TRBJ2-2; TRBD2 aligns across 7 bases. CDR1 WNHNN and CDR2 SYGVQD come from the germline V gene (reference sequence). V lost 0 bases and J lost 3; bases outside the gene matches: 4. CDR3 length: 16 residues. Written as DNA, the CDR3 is TGCGCCAGCAGTGAGTCGCGGGAGTGGCACACCGGGGAGCTGTTTTTT. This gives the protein CASSESREWHTGELFF.

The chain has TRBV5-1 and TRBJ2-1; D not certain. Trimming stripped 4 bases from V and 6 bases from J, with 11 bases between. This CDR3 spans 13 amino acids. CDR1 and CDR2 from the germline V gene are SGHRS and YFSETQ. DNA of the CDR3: TGCGCCAGCAGCAACTACAATAGCAATGAGCAGTTCTTC. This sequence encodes CASSNYNSNEQFF. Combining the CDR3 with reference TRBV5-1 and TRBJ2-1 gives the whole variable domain KAGVTQTPRYLIKTRGQQVTLSCSPISGHRSVSWYQQTPGQGLQFLFEYFSETQRNKGNFPGRFSGRQFSNSRSEMNVSTLELGDSALYLCASSNYNSNEQFFGPGTRLTVL.